This TCR beta chain was recorded in a study of blood T cell repertoires in COVID-19. Across the study: The origin of the acute and convalescent COVID-19 samples was the United States, Italy and Spain. Sources were T cells, B-cell-depleted T cells, or PBMCs; the material itself was cDNA or gDNA.

The germline gives CDR1 MNHEY, CDR2 SMNVEV (reference sequence). The V and J ends lost 3 bases and 2 bases respectively, with 19 bases between them. This CDR3 is built from 17 residues. In the original analysis: Scientists estimated how many nucleated cells there were by amplifying reference gene primers. Only in-frame clones appear in the TCRdb table, and some are missing; sequencing was by immunoSEQ multiplex PCR. The V and J calls and clone size come from that table; D and trimming were worked out from the DNA. This sample yields roughly 350,000 clones, of which around 84% are seen a single time; roughly 3.9% belongs to the top ten.

This chain connects TRBV27 to TRBJ2-5; TRBD2 might be the D (6 bases). This receptor was obtained from a woman aged 18-35 years with acute or convalescent COVID-19. The source material was peripheral blood. CDR3 sequence: CASSFKGSGSPQETQYF. The CDR3 nucleotides read TGTGCCAGCAGTTTTAAGGGGAGCGGGTCGCCTCAAGAGACCCAGTACTTC.